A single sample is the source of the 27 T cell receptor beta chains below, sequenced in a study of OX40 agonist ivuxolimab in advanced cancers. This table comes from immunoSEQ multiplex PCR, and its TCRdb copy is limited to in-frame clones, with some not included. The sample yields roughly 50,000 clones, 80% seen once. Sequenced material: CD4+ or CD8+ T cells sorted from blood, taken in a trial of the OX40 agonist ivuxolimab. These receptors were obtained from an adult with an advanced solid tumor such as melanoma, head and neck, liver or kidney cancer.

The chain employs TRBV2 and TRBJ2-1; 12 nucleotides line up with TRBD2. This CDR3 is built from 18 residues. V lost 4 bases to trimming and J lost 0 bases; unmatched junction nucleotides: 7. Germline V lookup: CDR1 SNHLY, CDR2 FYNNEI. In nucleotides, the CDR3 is TGTGCCAGCAGTGGGGGACTAGCGGGCACAATCTCCTACAATGAGCAGTTCTTC. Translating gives CASSGGLAGTISYNEQFF.

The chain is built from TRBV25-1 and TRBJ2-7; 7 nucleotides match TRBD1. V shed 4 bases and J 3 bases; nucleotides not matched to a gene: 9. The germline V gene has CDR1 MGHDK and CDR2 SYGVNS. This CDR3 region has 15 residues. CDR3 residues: CASSVRTGAIYEQYF. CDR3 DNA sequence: TGTGCCAGCAGTGTCCGGACAGGCGCTATCTACGAGCAGTACTTC.

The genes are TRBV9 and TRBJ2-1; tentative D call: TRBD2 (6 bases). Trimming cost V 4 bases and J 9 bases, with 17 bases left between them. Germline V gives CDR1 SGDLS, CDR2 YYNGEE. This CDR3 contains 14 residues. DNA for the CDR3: TGTGCCAGCAGCCTCAGACTAGTAAGGGGTGAGCAGTTCTTC. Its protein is CASSLRLVRGEQFF.

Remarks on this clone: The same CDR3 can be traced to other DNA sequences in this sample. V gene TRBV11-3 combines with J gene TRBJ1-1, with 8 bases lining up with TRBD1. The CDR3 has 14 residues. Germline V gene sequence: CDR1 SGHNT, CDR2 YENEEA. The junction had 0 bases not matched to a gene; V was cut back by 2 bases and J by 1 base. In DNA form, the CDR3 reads TGTGCCAGCAGCTTACAGGGGGCGAACACTGAAGCTTTCTTT. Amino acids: CASSLQGANTEAFF.

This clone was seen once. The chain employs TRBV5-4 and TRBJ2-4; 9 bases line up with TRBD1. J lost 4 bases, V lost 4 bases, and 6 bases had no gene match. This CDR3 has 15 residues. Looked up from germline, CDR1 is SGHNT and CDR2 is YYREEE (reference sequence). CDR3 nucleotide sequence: TGTGCCAGCAGCACGGCCGGGACAGGGAAAAACATTCAGTACTTC. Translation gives CASSTAGTGKNIQYF.

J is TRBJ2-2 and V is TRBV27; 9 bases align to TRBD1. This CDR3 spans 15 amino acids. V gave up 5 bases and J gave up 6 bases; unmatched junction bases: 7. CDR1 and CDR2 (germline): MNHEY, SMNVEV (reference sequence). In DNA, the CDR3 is TGTGCCAGCAGTGGGACAGGGTATAGTTCCGGGGAGCTGTTTTTT. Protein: CASSGTGYSSGELFF.

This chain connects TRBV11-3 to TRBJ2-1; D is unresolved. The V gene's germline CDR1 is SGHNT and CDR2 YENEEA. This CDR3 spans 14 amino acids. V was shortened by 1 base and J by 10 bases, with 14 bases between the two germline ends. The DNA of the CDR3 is TGTGCCAGCAGCTTAGGCGGCGAAGGTAACGAGCAGTTCTTC. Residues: CASSLGGEGNEQFF. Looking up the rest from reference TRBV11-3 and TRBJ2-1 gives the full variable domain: EAGVVQSPRYKIIEKKQPVAFWCNPISGHNTLYWYLQNLGQGPELLIRYENEEAVDDSQLPKDRFSAERLKGVDSTLKIQPAELGDSAVYLCASSLGGEGNEQFFGPGTRLTVL.

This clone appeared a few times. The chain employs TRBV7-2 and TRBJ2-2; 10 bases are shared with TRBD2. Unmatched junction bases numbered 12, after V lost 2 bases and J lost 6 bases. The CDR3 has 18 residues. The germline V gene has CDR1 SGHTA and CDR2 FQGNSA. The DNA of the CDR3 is TGTGCCAGCAGCTTATCAAATCTAGCGGGAGTTAGGTCCGGGGAGCTGTTTTTT. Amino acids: CASSLSNLAGVRSGELFF.

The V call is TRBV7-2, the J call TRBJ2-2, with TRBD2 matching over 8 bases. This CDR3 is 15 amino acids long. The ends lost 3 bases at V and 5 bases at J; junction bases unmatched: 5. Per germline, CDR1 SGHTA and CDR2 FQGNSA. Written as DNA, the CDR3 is TGTGCCAGCAGCTTCCGTCGGGAGGGTACCGGGGAGCTGTTTTTT. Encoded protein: CASSFRREGTGELFF.

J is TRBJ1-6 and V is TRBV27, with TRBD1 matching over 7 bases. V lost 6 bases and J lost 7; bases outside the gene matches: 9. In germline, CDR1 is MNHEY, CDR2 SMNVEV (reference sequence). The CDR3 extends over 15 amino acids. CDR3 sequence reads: CASRPRQGLNSPLHF. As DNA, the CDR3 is TGTGCCAGCAGGCCCCGACAGGGACTAAATTCACCCCTCCACTTT.

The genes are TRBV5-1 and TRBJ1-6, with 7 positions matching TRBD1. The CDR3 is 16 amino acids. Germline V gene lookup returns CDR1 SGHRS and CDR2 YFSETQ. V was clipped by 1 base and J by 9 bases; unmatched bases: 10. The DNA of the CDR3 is TGCGCCAGCAGCTTGTTTCGCGGGGCAGGGGGTTCACCCCTCCACTTT. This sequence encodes CASSLFRGAGGSPLHF.

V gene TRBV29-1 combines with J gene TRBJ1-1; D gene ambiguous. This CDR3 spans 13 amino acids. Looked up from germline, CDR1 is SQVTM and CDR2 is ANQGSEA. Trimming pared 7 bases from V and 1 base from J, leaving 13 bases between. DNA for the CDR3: TGCAGCGCCCTCATTTTCGGGAACACTGAAGCTTTCTTT. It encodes CSALIFGNTEAFF.

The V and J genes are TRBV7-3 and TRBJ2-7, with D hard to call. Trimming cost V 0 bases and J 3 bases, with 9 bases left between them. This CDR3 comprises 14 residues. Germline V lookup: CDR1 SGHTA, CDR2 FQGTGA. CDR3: CASSLTGRSYEQYF. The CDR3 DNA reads TGTGCCAGCAGCTTAACGGGTAGAAGCTACGAGCAGTACTTC.

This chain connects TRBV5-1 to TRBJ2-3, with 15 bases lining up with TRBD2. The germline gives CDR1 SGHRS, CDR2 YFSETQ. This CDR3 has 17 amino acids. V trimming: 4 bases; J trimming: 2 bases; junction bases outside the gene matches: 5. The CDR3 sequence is CASSPGLAGGITDTQYF. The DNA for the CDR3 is TGCGCCAGCAGCCCTGGACTAGCGGGAGGGATCACAGATACGCAGTATTTT.

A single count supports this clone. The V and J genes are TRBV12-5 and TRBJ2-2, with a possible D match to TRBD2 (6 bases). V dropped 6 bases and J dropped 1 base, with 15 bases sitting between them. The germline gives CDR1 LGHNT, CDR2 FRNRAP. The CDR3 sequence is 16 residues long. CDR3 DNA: TGTGCTAGTGGCCTATCGGAGGGCCAGAACACCGGGGAGCTGTTTTTT. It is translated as CASGLSEGQNTGELFF.

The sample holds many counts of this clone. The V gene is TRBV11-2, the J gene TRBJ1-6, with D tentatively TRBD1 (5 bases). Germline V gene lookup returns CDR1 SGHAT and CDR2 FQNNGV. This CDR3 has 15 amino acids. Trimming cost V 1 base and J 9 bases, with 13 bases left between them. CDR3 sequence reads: CASSLVSQGGSPLHF. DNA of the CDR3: TGTGCCAGCAGCTTAGTGTCTCAGGGAGGTTCACCCCTCCACTTT.

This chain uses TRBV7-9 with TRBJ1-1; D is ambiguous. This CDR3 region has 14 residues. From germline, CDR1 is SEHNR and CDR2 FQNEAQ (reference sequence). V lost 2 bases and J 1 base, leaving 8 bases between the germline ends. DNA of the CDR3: TGTGCCAGCAGCTTATTGGTCTCGAACACTGAAGCTTTCTTT. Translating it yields CASSLLVSNTEAFF.

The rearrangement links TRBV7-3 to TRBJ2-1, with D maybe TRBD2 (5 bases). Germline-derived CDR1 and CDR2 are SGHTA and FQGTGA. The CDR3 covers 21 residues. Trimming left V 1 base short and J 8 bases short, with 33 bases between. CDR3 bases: TGTGCCAGCAGCTTAAAAGGACGAGGGTTCCGCGGGCTCCCCCAAGATGATGAGCAGTTCTTC. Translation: CASSLKGRGFRGLPQDDEQFF.

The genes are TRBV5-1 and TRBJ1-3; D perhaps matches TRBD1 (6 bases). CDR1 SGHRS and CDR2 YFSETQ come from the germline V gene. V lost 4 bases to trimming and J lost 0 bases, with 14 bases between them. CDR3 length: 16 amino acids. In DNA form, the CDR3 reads TGCGCCAGCAGCATCGGGACACCCAACTCTGGAAACACCATATATTTT. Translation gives CASSIGTPNSGNTIYF.

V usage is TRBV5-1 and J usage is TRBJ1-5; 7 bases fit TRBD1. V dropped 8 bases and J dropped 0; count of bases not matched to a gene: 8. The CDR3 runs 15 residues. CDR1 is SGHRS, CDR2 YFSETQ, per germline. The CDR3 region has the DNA TGCGCCAGGAATAGACAGGGTAATAGCAATCAGCCCCAGCATTTT. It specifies CARNRQGNSNQPQHF.

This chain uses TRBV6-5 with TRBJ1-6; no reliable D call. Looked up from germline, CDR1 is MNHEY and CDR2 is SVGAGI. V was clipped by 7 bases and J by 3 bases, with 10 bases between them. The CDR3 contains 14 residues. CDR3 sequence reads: CASTPRGYNSPLHF. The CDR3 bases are TGTGCCAGCACCCCCCGGGGCTATAATTCACCCCTCCACTTT.

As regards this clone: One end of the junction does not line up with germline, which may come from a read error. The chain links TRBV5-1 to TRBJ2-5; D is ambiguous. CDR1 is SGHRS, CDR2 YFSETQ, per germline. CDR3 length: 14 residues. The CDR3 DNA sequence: TGCGCCAGCAGCTTGGTGGGCAACCAGGAGACCCAGTACTTC. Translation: CASSLVGNQETQYF. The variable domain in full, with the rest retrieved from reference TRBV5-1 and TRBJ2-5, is KAGVTQTPRYLIKTRGQQVTLSCSPISGHRSVSWYQQTPGQGLQFLFEYFSETQRNKGNFPGRFSGRQFSNSRSEMNVSTLELGDSALYLCASSLVGNQETQYFGPGTRLLVL.

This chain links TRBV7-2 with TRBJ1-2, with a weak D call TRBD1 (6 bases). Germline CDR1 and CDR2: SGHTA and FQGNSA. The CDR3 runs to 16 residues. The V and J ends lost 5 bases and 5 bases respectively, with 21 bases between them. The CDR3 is CASSQRGGQDPYGYTF. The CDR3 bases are TGTGCCAGCAGCCAACGGGGGGGGCAGGATCCTTATGGCTACACCTTC.

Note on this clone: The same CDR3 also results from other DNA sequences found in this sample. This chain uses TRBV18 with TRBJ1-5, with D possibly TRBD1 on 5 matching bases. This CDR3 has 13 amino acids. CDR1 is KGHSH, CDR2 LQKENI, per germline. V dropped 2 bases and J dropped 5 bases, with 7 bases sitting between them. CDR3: CASSPGGDQPQHF. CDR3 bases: TGTGCCAGCTCACCAGGGGGAGATCAGCCCCAGCATTTT.

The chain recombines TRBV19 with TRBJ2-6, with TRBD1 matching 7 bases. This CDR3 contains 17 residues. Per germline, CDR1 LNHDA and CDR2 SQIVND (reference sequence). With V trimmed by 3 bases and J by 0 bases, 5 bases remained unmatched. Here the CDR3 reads CASSIGQGVSGANVLTF. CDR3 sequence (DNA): TGTGCCAGTAGTATCGGGCAGGGGGTCTCTGGGGCCAACGTCCTGACTTTC.

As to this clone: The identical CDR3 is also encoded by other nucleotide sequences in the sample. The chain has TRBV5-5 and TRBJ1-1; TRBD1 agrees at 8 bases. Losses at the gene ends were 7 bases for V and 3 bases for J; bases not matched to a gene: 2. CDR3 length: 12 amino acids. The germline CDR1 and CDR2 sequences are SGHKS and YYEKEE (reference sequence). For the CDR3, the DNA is TGTGCCAGCGGACAGGGCTACACTGAAGCTTTCTTT. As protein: CASGQGYTEAFF.

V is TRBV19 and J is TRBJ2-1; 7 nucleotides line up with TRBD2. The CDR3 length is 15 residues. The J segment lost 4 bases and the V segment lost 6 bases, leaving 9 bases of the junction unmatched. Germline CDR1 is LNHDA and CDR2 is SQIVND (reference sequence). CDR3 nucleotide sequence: TGTGCCAGTAGGGGGGGAGCGGGACCGTACAATGAGCAGTTCTTC. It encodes CASRGGAGPYNEQFF.